Listed here are 24 T cell receptor beta chains from one sample, sequenced in a study of patients and donors after allogeneic stem cell transplantation. TCRdb reanalysed the RT-PCR reads using MiXCR and keeps one entry per CDR3 protein. Here the sample spans some 160,000 distinct CDR3 sequences, more than 20% being singletons. The sample consisted of blood, either unsorted or a sorted T cell fraction (not recorded which). These receptors all come from a human donor who was either an allogeneic HSCT recipient or a stem cell or donor lymphocyte infusion donor (not recorded which). It is not recorded whose cells these are; they may come from a transplant donor.

The rearrangement joins TRBV7-2 to TRBJ2-1, with D perhaps matching TRBD1 (5 bases). Germline V CDR1 and CDR2: SGHTA, FQGNSA. Trimming took 5 bases from V and 7 from J, leaving 9 bases between them. The CDR3 length is 12 residues. The CDR3 here is CASSQTVNEQFF. As DNA, the CDR3 is TGTGCCAGCAGCCAGACAGTAAATGAGCAGTTCTTC.

The table lists this clonotype with a few counts. The rearrangement links TRBV5-5 to TRBJ1-6, with D uncertain. CDR1 and CDR2 (germline): SGHKS, YYEKEE (reference sequence). The CDR3 is made up of 15 amino acids. Trimming removed 7 bases from V and 2 bases from J, with 13 bases in between. CDR3 sequence: CASRLSGAYNSPLHF. As DNA, the CDR3 is TGTGCCAGCCGCCTTTCGGGCGCCTATAATTCACCCCTCCACTTT.

This clonotype was detected many times. J is TRBJ2-7 and V is TRBV6-5; 8 bases agree with TRBD1. The CDR3 sequence is 13 residues long. Germline lookup yields CDR1 MNHEY and CDR2 SVGAGI. J gave up 5 bases and V 6 bases, and 6 bases lay outside the gene matches. CDR3: CASRWVQGDEQYF. The CDR3 DNA reads TGTGCCAGCAGATGGGTACAGGGGGACGAGCAGTACTTC.

This clonotype was found once. The chain carries TRBV5-6 and TRBJ2-7; the match to TRBD1 covers 8 bases. With V trimmed by 0 bases and J by 1 base, 3 bases remained unmatched. CDR1 and CDR2 (germline): SGHDT, YYEEEE. CDR3 length: 15 residues. As DNA, the CDR3 is TGTGCCAGCAGCTTGGTGGACAGGGTGTCCTACGAGCAGTACTTC. It encodes CASSLVDRVSYEQYF.

This clonotype was observed many times. The chain joins TRBV5-1 to TRBJ1-3; D gene uncertain. Germline loops: CDR1 SGHRS, CDR2 YFSETQ. This CDR3 is built from 18 residues. Trimming cost V 0 bases and J 0 bases, with 16 bases left between them. The CDR3 is CASSLVVDARHSGNTIYF. The CDR3 region has the DNA TGCGCCAGCAGCTTGGTGGTAGACGCCCGACACTCTGGAAACACCATATATTTT.

V gene TRBV9 combines with J gene TRBJ1-1; possibly TRBD1 for D (6 bases). Germline CDR1 and CDR2: SGDLS and YYNGEE. The length of the CDR3 is 16 residues. Trimming shortened V by 3 bases and J by 1 base, and 16 bases separated the two germline ends. Here the CDR3 DNA reads TGTGCCAGCAGCGATTACCAGGGGTTCGGGAACACTGAAGCTTTCTTT. The encoded protein is CASSDYQGFGNTEAFF.

This clonotype was seen a handful of times. V and J are TRBV12-3 or TRBV12-4 and TRBJ1-4; D gene uncertain. This CDR3 spans 14 amino acids. Trimming left V 3 bases short and J 7 bases short, with 12 bases between. CDR3 nucleotide sequence: TGTGCCAGCAGTTTCCTTAGGGCGAGTGAAAAACTGTTTTTT. Protein sequence: CASSFLRASEKLFF.

This clonotype appeared a few times. V is TRBV5-1 and J is TRBJ2-7; 7 bases are shared with TRBD2. The junction had 7 bases not matched to a gene; V was cut back by 3 bases and J by 4 bases. The CDR3 is 14 residues long. The germline gives CDR1 SGHRS, CDR2 YFSETQ. The chain's CDR3 is CASSWTSGEYEQYF. The CDR3 DNA reads TGCGCCAGCAGCTGGACGAGCGGGGAGTACGAGCAGTACTTC. The full variable domain, its missing parts supplied by reference TRBV5-1 and TRBJ2-7, is KAGVTQTPRYLIKTRGQQVTLSCSPISGHRSVSWYQQTPGQGLQFLFEYFSETQRNKGNFPGRFSGRQFSNSRSEMNVSTLELGDSALYLCASSWTSGEYEQYFGPGTRLTVT.

In its sample, this clonotype was seen a few times. J is TRBJ2-3 and V is TRBV20-1; 8 nucleotides match TRBD2. Germline lookup yields CDR1 DFQATT and CDR2 SNEGSKA (reference sequence). With V trimmed by 0 bases and J by 1 base, 3 bases remained unmatched. The CDR3 is 15 amino acids. The CDR3 here is CSARDQTSGTDTQYF. CDR3 DNA sequence: TGCAGTGCTAGAGACCAGACTAGCGGCACAGATACGCAGTATTTT.

There are a few counts of this clonotype. The rearrangement links TRBV5-1 to TRBJ2-1; 8 bases match TRBD2. Germline CDR1 SGHRS, CDR2 YFSETQ. Trimming removed 1 base from V and 8 bases from J; junction bases left unmatched: 8. The CDR3 length is 15 residues. The CDR3 DNA sequence: TGCGCCAGCAGCTTGAAGCGGGGGAGTCACGATGAGCAGTTCTTC. Its protein product is CASSLKRGSHDEQFF.

This clonotype showed up just a few times. The rearrangement uses TRBV20-1 and TRBJ1-2, with unresolved D. Germline V CDR1 and CDR2: DFQATT, SNEGSKA (reference sequence). The CDR3 loop spans 12 amino acids. V gave up 5 bases and J gave up 8 bases, with 15 bases separating them. The CDR3 here is CSAWELYDGYTF. DNA for the CDR3: TGCAGTGCTTGGGAGTTATATGACGGCTACACCTTC.

This clonotype has just a few counts. One junction end disagrees with the germline gene, perhaps due to a read error. The J gene is TRBJ1-2, the V gene TRBV7-9; possible D gene TRBD1, 5 bases. The length of the CDR3 is 12 residues. The V gene's germline CDR1 is SEHNR and CDR2 FQNEAQ (reference sequence). The CDR3 DNA is TGTGCCAGCAGTTTAGACGGGACTGGCTACACCTTC. Residues: CASSLDGTGYTF.

This clonotype was counted a few times. The chain is built from TRBV12-3 or TRBV12-4 and TRBJ2-1; D unclear. The CDR3 runs to 18 residues. Trimming removed 3 bases at V and 0 bases at J, with 18 bases between. The CDR3 DNA is TGTGCCAGCAGTTTCGTTGTGGGTCAGGCGGACTCCTACAATGAGCAGTTCTTC. It yields the protein CASSFVVGQADSYNEQFF.

This clonotype was counted many times. The CDR3 nucleotides read TGTGCCAGCAGCCCAGGGGACACTTTAGGGACTGAAGCTTTCTTT. Protein sequence: CASSPGDTLGTEAFF. The genes are TRBV14 and TRBJ1-1; D may be TRBD1 (6 bases). The ends were cut back, 4 bases at V and 5 bases at J, with 17 bases in the middle. The CDR3 contains 15 residues. Looked up from germline, CDR1 is SGHDN and CDR2 is FVKESK.

The chain uses TRBV20-1 and TRBJ2-3; D may match TRBD1 or TRBD2 (5 bases each). V shed 1 base and J shed 2 bases, with 13 bases lying between them. The CDR3 consists of 15 residues. Germline lookup yields CDR1 DFQATT and CDR2 SNEGSKA (reference sequence). The CDR3 spells CSARGYGADTDTQYF. CDR3 sequence (DNA): TGCAGTGCTAGAGGTTACGGGGCGGACACAGATACGCAGTATTTT.

The V call is TRBV9, the J call TRBJ1-1; a weak D match, TRBD1 (5 bases). V lost 0 bases, J lost 4 bases, and 10 bases lay in between. CDR3 length: 14 amino acids. Germline CDR1 is SGDLS and CDR2 is YYNGEE. The CDR3 coding sequence is TGTGCCAGCAGCGTAGGTCAGGGCTTCACTGAAGCTTTCTTT. Protein sequence: CASSVGQGFTEAFF.

The rearrangement links TRBV7-2 to TRBJ1-4; maybe TRBD1 (5 bases). The CDR3 extends over 18 amino acids. V lost 3 bases and J lost 5, with 22 bases in between. Germline loops: CDR1 SGHTA, CDR2 FQGNSA. CDR3 in DNA: TGTGCCAGCAGCTTGGGCAGGGCGAAACCAGGAAAAAATGAAAAACTGTTTTTT. Protein: CASSLGRAKPGKNEKLFF.

The gene calls are TRBV15 and TRBJ2-7; 15 bases fit TRBD2. Germline lookup yields CDR1 LNHNV and CDR2 YYDKDF (reference sequence). With 3 bases clipped from V and 5 bases from J, the junction kept 8 bases outside the gene matches. CDR3 size: 17 residues. CDR3 loop: CATSSGGTSGGQDEQYF. CDR3 sequence (DNA): TGTGCCACCAGCAGCGGTGGGACTAGCGGGGGGCAGGACGAGCAGTACTTC.

This clonotype was seen more than once but under ten times. The V call is TRBV7-9, the J call TRBJ1-1; a weak D match, TRBD1 (5 bases). The CDR3 runs 19 residues. Germline V CDR1 and CDR2: SEHNR, FQNEAQ (reference sequence). V was cut by 3 bases and J by 3 bases, with 26 bases left in between. CDR3 bases: TGTGCCAGCAGCTTTCCTCTGGGGGGACTTTCTCCAGGAGACACTGAAGCTTTCTTT. Translation: CASSFPLGGLSPGDTEAFF.

The V gene is TRBV29-1, the J gene TRBJ1-2; TRBD1 might be the D (5 bases). Germline V CDR1 and CDR2: SQVTM, ANQGSEA. This CDR3 spans 13 amino acids. The germline V and J ends were trimmed by 3 bases and 7 bases, with 15 bases remaining between them. CDR3 in DNA: TGCAGCGTTGAGGACGGGACGGATCTTGGCTACACCTTC. This sequence encodes CSVEDGTDLGYTF.

This clonotype was detected a few times. The chain employs TRBV7-2 and TRBJ1-6; D call uncertain. The CDR3 spans 14 residues. V lost 5 bases and J lost 8, with 13 bases in between. The V gene's germline CDR1 is SGHTA and CDR2 FQGNSA. The chain's CDR3 is CASSVWRADSPLHF. The CDR3 bases are TGTGCCAGCAGCGTCTGGCGGGCAGATTCACCCCTCCACTTT.

This clonotype was seen a few times. The rearrangement joins TRBV29-1 to TRBJ1-2; tentative D call: TRBD1 (6 bases). Germline CDR1 reads SQVTM; CDR2 reads ANQGSEA. The CDR3 loop spans 12 amino acids. Trimming left V 6 bases short and J 8 bases short, with 16 bases between. CDR3 protein: CSVHTGGEGYTF. The CDR3 coding sequence is TGCAGCGTCCACACGGGGGGCGAGGGCTACACCTTC.

This chain uses TRBV9 with TRBJ1-1, with D perhaps matching TRBD1 (6 bases). The germline gives CDR1 SGDLS, CDR2 YYNGEE. CDR3 length equals 14 residues. Deletions cut 6 bases from V and 0 bases from J, with 12 bases between. The CDR3 bases are TGTGCCAGCAAGGGGGGAGAGATGAACACTGAAGCTTTCTTT. Translating it yields CASKGGEMNTEAFF.

This clonotype came up a few times. The chain joins TRBV9 to TRBJ2-1, with 7 bases matching TRBD1. Germline assignment: CDR1 SGDLS and CDR2 YYNGEE. V gave up 4 bases and J gave up 6 bases; unmatched junction bases: 10. The CDR3 is made up of 15 amino acids. CDR3 sequence reads: CASSSDRVGGNEQFF. CDR3 DNA: TGTGCCAGCAGCTCAGACAGGGTGGGTGGCAATGAGCAGTTCTTC. Complete variable domain (other parts from reference TRBV9 and TRBJ2-1): DSGVTQTPKHLITATGQRVTLRCSPRSGDLSVYWYQQSLDQGLQFLIQYYNGEERAKGNILERFSAQQFPDLHSELNLSSLELGDSALYFCASSSDRVGGNEQFFGPGTRLTVL.